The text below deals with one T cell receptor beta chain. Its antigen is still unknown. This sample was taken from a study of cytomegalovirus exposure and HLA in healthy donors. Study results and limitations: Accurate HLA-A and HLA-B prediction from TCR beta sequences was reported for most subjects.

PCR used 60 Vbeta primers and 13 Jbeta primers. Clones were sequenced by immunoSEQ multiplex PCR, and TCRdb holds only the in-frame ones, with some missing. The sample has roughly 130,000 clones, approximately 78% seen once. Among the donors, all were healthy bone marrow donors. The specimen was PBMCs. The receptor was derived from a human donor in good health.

Here the CDR3 DNA reads TGTGCCAGTAGTATAGGACTAGGAGCTTTCTTT. Translated, it gives CASSIGLGAFF. The rearrangement joins TRBV19 to TRBJ1-1, with D unclear. Per germline, CDR1 LNHDA and CDR2 SQIVND (reference sequence). This CDR3 has 11 residues. With 1 base removed from V and 10 bases from J, the gap between germline ends came to 7 bases.